What follows are 21 T cell receptor beta chains derived from one specimen sequenced in a study of beta chain features in type 1 diabetes. The authors reverse transcribed all of the isolated RNA, so sequencing captured expressed TCRB transcripts. Here immunoSEQ multiplex PCR was the method, and the copy in TCRdb shows in-frame clones only, minus some. The repertoire holds approximately 170,000 clones, with 7.5% to 9.5% as singletons. Sequences were obtained from central memory CD4+ T cells from blood. All receptors derive from a woman aged 18-29 years in good health.

This clone has only a few counts. This sequence joins TRBV6-1 and TRBJ1-5, with 10 bases fitting TRBD1. Per germline, CDR1 MNHNS and CDR2 SASEGT. The CDR3 has 15 amino acids. V trimming: 6 bases; J trimming: 11 bases; junction bases outside the gene matches: 13. The CDR3 reads CASRAGDRGRPAQHF. DNA for the CDR3: TGTGCCAGCAGGGCCGGGGACAGGGGAAGACCGGCCCAGCATTTT.

As to this clone: Other DNA sequences in the sample encode the same CDR3. The chain employs TRBV11-3 and TRBJ2-7, with 9 bases lining up with TRBD2. V shed 1 base, J shed 4 bases, and the junction held 2 bases outside the gene matches. CDR3 length: 14 residues. Germline loops: CDR1 SGHNT, CDR2 YENEEA. The DNA for the CDR3 is TGTGCCAGCAGCTTAGGCCTAGCGGGATACGAGCAGTACTTC. Translating it yields CASSLGLAGYEQYF. The variable domain in full, completed from reference TRBV11-3 and TRBJ2-7, reads EAGVVQSPRYKIIEKKQPVAFWCNPISGHNTLYWYLQNLGQGPELLIRYENEEAVDDSQLPKDRFSAERLKGVDSTLKIQPAELGDSAVYLCASSLGLAGYEQYFGPGTRLTVT.

This clone was detected a few times. The V and J genes are TRBV11-1 and TRBJ2-7; TRBD1 aligns across 12 bases. Germline assignment: CDR1 SGHAT and CDR2 FQDESV (reference sequence). CDR3 length equals 15 residues. V dropped 4 bases and J dropped 6; count of bases not matched to a gene: 7. The CDR3 DNA follows: TGTGCCAGCAGCTCCCTTAAGGGACAGGGGGCCGAGCAGTACTTC. Translating it yields CASSSLKGQGAEQYF.

This clone was counted only a few times. The chain employs TRBV5-1 and TRBJ2-1; D is unresolved. The ends were cut back, 0 bases at V and 3 bases at J, with 10 bases in the middle. CDR1 is SGHRS and CDR2 is YFSETQ in the germline V gene. The CDR3 is 15 residues long. CDR3 bases: TGCGCCAGCAGCTTGGGGCCCGAATACTACAATGAGCAGTTCTTC. Protein sequence: CASSLGPEYYNEQFF.

This clone has a handful of counts. The chain is built from TRBV30 and TRBJ2-1, with D possibly matching TRBD2 (7 bases). Germline lookup yields CDR1 GTSNPN and CDR2 SVGIG (reference sequence). CDR3 length equals 16 residues. V dropped 4 bases and J dropped 0 bases, with 16 bases sitting between them. The DNA of the CDR3 is TGTGCCTGGAAGGGGAAGGGGGGGAGCTCCTACAATGAGCAGTTCTTC. It translates to CAWKGKGGSSYNEQFF.

This clone was counted between two and nine times. The J gene is TRBJ1-1, the V gene TRBV4-2; no clear D. CDR1 LGHNA and CDR2 YNFKEQ come from the germline V gene. There are 17 residues in the CDR3. Trimming took 3 bases from V and 0 from J, leaving 17 bases between them. CDR3 amino acids: CASSQEGFDGLNTEAFF. The CDR3 coding sequence is TGTGCCAGCAGCCAGGAGGGATTCGACGGGCTGAACACTGAAGCTTTCTTT.

This clone was recorded a few times. The V and J genes are TRBV7-2 and TRBJ2-5, with 9 bases matching TRBD2. CDR3 length equals 18 residues. Germline lookup yields CDR1 SGHTA and CDR2 FQGNSA. V shed 0 bases and J 1 base; nucleotides not matched to a gene: 9. The CDR3 loop reads CASSLAQSGGGAQETQYF. The CDR3 nucleotides read TGTGCCAGCAGCTTAGCGCAGTCAGGCGGGGGGGCCCAAGAGACCCAGTACTTC.

This clone was observed a few times. The chain uses TRBV7-2 and TRBJ2-5; 13 bases are a match to TRBD2. The CDR3 has 17 amino acids. The germline gives CDR1 SGHTA, CDR2 FQGNSA. V shed 5 bases, J shed 4 bases, and the junction held 10 bases outside the gene matches. The CDR3 here is CASSPYGTSGAVETQYF. The CDR3 DNA is TGTGCCAGCAGCCCCTACGGGACTAGCGGGGCCGTAGAGACCCAGTACTTC.

This sequence joins TRBV2 and TRBJ2-2; TRBD1 might be the D (5 bases). The CDR3 contains 14 residues. Germline assignment: CDR1 SNHLY and CDR2 FYNNEI. V was clipped by 3 bases and J by 3 bases, with 8 bases between them. CDR3 in DNA: TGTGCCAGCAGTGAGACAGACTACACCGGGGAGCTGTTTTTT. This translates into CASSETDYTGELFF.

The table lists this clone with many counts. The chain links TRBV19 to TRBJ1-2; D is perhaps TRBD1 (6 bases). Germline assignment: CDR1 LNHDA and CDR2 SQIVND (reference sequence). The CDR3 covers 13 residues. V lost 3 bases, J lost 6 bases, and 11 bases lay in between. The CDR3: CASSIQGIDGYTF. The CDR3, as DNA: TGTGCCAGTAGTATCCAGGGGATCGATGGCTACACCTTC. Full variable domain (outside the CDR3, taken from reference TRBV19 and TRBJ1-2): DGGITQSPKYLFRKEGQNVTLSCEQNLNHDAMYWYRQDPGQGLRLIYYSQIVNDFQKGDIAEGYSVSREKKESFPLTVTSAQKNPTAFYLCASSIQGIDGYTFGSGTRLTVV.

The chain recombines TRBV7-2 with TRBJ1-2, with D perhaps matching TRBD1 (6 bases). The CDR3 consists of 15 residues. Germline values: CDR1 SGHTA, CDR2 FQGNSA. V lost 1 base, J lost 5 bases, and 14 bases lay in between. The CDR3 sequence: CASSLVRGGGYGYTF. CDR3 bases: TGTGCCAGCAGCTTAGTGAGAGGGGGAGGGTATGGCTACACCTTC.

This clone was recorded many times. The V gene is TRBV5-6, the J gene TRBJ2-5, with D possibly matching TRBD2 (6 bases). This CDR3 region has 15 residues. Germline loops: CDR1 SGHDT, CDR2 YYEEEE. The V end was cut by 0 bases, the J end by 2 bases, with 11 bases between. Written as DNA, the CDR3 is TGTGCCAGCAGCTTGGGCGGGACGCTTCAAGAGACCCAGTACTTC. Protein: CASSLGGTLQETQYF.

This clone has only a few counts. The chain uses TRBV29-1 and TRBJ2-2; no firm D call. Germline V CDR1 and CDR2: SQVTM, ANQGSEA. The CDR3 runs to 14 residues. The V gene lost 2 bases and the J gene lost 6 bases, with 13 bases spanning the gap. CDR3 DNA: TGCAGCGTTGAACACCTCCAGGTACCCGGGGAGCTGTTTTTT. It specifies CSVEHLQVPGELFF.

The chain combines TRBV19 with TRBJ1-1, with a possible D match to TRBD1 (6 bases). Germline CDR1 and CDR2: LNHDA and SQIVND (reference sequence). This CDR3 is built from 13 residues. With 6 bases removed from V and 1 base from J, the gap between germline ends came to 9 bases. The CDR3 nucleotides read TGTGCCAGTAGCGGACAGAGGAACACTGAAGCTTTCTTT. Translated: CASSGQRNTEAFF.

This clone was found many times. The chain has TRBV2 and TRBJ2-3; 9 bases are a match to TRBD2. Germline CDR1 reads SNHLY; CDR2 reads FYNNEI. Trimming at V came to 6 bases and at J to 1 base, leaving 5 bases not matched to a gene. This CDR3 contains 15 residues. The DNA of the CDR3 is TGTGCCAGCAGGGAGCGGGGGGCGGGCACAGATACGCAGTATTTT. This sequence encodes CASRERGAGTDTQYF. The variable domain in full, with the rest retrieved from reference TRBV2 and TRBJ2-3, is EPEVTQTPSHQVTQMGQEVILRCVPISNHLYFYWYRQILGQKVEFLVSFYNNEISEKSEIFDDQFSVERPDGSNFTLKIRSTKLEDSAMYFCASRERGAGTDTQYFGPGTRLTVL.

The chain carries TRBV5-1 and TRBJ2-2; maybe TRBD1 (6 bases). The CDR3 covers 14 residues. Trimming shortened V by 5 bases and J by 3 bases, and 11 bases separated the two germline ends. The germline CDR1 and CDR2 sequences are SGHRS and YFSETQ. The CDR3 sequence: CASSEQGDTGELFF. Here the CDR3 DNA reads TGCGCCAGCAGTGAACAGGGTGACACCGGGGAGCTGTTTTTT.

The V gene is TRBV2, the J gene TRBJ2-7, with a possible D match to TRBD1 (5 bases). The length of the CDR3 is 14 residues. Trimming removed 3 bases at V and 0 bases at J, with 9 bases between. In germline, CDR1 is SNHLY, CDR2 FYNNEI. The DNA of the CDR3 is TGTGCCAGCAGTGAGACAGTCTCCTCCTACGAGCAGTACTTC. It specifies CASSETVSSYEQYF. Combining the CDR3 with reference TRBV2 and TRBJ2-7 gives the whole variable domain EPEVTQTPSHQVTQMGQEVILRCVPISNHLYFYWYRQILGQKVEFLVSFYNNEISEKSEIFDDQFSVERPDGSNFTLKIRSTKLEDSAMYFCASSETVSSYEQYFGPGTRLTVT.

This clone was seen a few times. The chain's CDR3 is CASSTGQGGWQPQHF. The CDR3, as DNA: TGTGCCAGCAGTACGGGACAGGGAGGTTGGCAGCCCCAGCATTTT. The chain carries TRBV6-5 and TRBJ1-5; 9 nucleotides agree with TRBD1. V dropped 5 bases and J dropped 7; count of bases not matched to a gene: 9. Germline lookup yields CDR1 MNHEY and CDR2 SVGAGI. The length of the CDR3 is 15 residues.

This chain connects TRBV4-1 to TRBJ2-6, with 8 bases matching TRBD1. After removal of 2 bases from V and 4 bases from J, the junction contained 4 bases not matched to a gene. The CDR3 loop spans 16 amino acids. Germline V gene data show CDR1 as MGHRA and CDR2 as YSYEKL. The CDR3 DNA is TGCGCCAGCAGCCAACAGGGGGCGGCAGGGGCCAACGTCCTGACTTTC. It codes for CASSQQGAAGANVLTF.

Only a few counts were recorded for this clone. The gene calls are TRBV5-6 and TRBJ2-3, with a weak D call TRBD2 (6 bases). The CDR3 covers 13 residues. Trimming stripped 2 bases from V and 6 bases from J, with 10 bases between. Germline CDR1 SGHDT, CDR2 YYEEEE. This CDR3 reads CASSLKGGDTQYF. The CDR3 DNA sequence: TGTGCCAGCAGCTTAAAAGGAGGGGATACGCAGTATTTT.

J is TRBJ1-6 and V is TRBV2; D gene uncertain. Germline CDR1 reads SNHLY; CDR2 reads FYNNEI. Between the trimmed V and J ends, which lost 7 bases and 7 bases, there was a span of 5 bases. The CDR3 runs to 11 residues. CDR3 in DNA: TGTGCCAGCACCCAGAATTCACCCCTCCACTTT. Its protein product is CASTQNSPLHF.